These 5 T cell receptor beta chains were sequenced from one sample in a study of blood T cell repertoires in COVID-19. Measured with immunoSEQ multiplex PCR; TCRdb has only the in-frame clones, and not every one. The sample includes approximately 200,000 clones, 70% to 90% of them seen just once. Sequenced input: peripheral blood. The receptor source for this set is a man aged 40-50 years with acute or convalescent COVID-19.

The chain recombines TRBV28 with TRBJ1-5; TRBD1 matches 8 bases. Germline lookup yields CDR1 MDHEN and CDR2 SYDVKM. V was clipped by 5 bases and J by 6 bases; unmatched bases: 9. The CDR3 runs 15 residues. CDR3: CASSPRTGRGQPQHF. DNA for the CDR3: TGTGCCAGCAGTCCTAGGACAGGGCGGGGTCAGCCCCAGCATTTT.

The rearrangement joins TRBV4-3 to TRBJ1-1, with 9 bases matching TRBD1. The V gene's germline CDR1 is LGHNA and CDR2 YSLEER. The CDR3 runs 12 residues. V shed 5 bases and J 10 bases; nucleotides not matched to a gene: 5. CDR3 sequence (DNA): TGCGCCAGCAGCGAATTACAGGGGGCAGCTTTCTTT. Translation: CASSELQGAAFF.

This clone was observed a single time. The rearrangement links TRBV6-2 or TRBV6-3 to TRBJ1-1; 10 bases are shared with TRBD1. Looked up from germline, CDR1 is MNHEY and CDR2 is SVGEGT. The CDR3 totals 18 residues. V gave up 4 bases and J gave up 0 bases; unmatched junction bases: 11. The CDR3 here is CASSFRWTGGSVNTEAFF. CDR3 bases: TGTGCCAGCAGTTTTCGTTGGACAGGGGGATCAGTGAACACTGAAGCTTTCTTT.

This rearrangement joins TRBV5-1 to TRBJ2-1; TRBD1 is a possible D gene (5 bases). Germline V lookup: CDR1 SGHRS, CDR2 YFSETQ. This CDR3 is built from 16 residues. Trimming removed 0 bases at V and 1 base at J, with 11 bases between. CDR3 protein: CASSLVGRKSYNEQFF. CDR3 DNA: TGCGCCAGCAGCTTGGTGGGGCGAAAGTCCTACAATGAGCAGTTCTTC.

The CDR3 here is CASSLSARLENTF. The CDR3 DNA is TGCGCCAGCAGCTTGTCTGCCAGACTCGAGAACACCTTC. The chain combines TRBV5-1 with TRBJ1-2; no clear D gene. The CDR3 extends over 13 amino acids. V was clipped by 1 base and J by 12 bases, with 16 bases between them. CDR1 is SGHRS, CDR2 YFSETQ, per germline.